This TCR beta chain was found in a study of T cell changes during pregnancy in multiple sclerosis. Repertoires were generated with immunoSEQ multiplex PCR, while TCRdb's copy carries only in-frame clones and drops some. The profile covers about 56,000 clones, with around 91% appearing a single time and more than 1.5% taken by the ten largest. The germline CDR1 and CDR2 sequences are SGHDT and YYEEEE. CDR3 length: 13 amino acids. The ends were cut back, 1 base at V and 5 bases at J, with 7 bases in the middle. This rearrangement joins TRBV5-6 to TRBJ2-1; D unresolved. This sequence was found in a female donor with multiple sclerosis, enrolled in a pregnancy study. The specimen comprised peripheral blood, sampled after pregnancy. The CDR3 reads CASSLIQDNEQFF. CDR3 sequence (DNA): TGTGCCAGCAGCTTGATCCAGGACAATGAGCAGTTCTTC.